Presented here are 5 T cell receptor beta chains from one specimen sequenced in a study of resident and recirculating memory T cells in vitiligo. Some clones are missing from TCRdb's copy, which holds only in-frame ones; the method was immunoSEQ multiplex PCR. The table shows tens of thousands of clones, with about 89% occurring only once. Sequencing was performed on blood. These receptor sequences come from a male donor with vitiligo.

The CDR3 nucleotides are TGTGCCAGCAGCCTCACCCGGGACAGGGTCTACGAGCAGTACTTC. It translates to CASSLTRDRVYEQYF. V usage is TRBV7-2 and J usage is TRBJ2-7; 9 bases match TRBD1. J lost 3 bases, V lost 5 bases, and 8 bases had no gene match. The germline V gene has CDR1 SGHTA and CDR2 FQGNSA. The CDR3 covers 15 residues.

The chain is built from TRBV9 and TRBJ2-5, with 11 bases that match TRBD2. Germline trimming cut 0 bases from V and 2 bases from J; bases unmatched to any gene: 3. The CDR3 loop spans 16 amino acids. CDR1 is SGDLS, CDR2 YYNGEE, per germline. This CDR3 is CASSVGLAGMQETQYF. DNA for the CDR3: TGTGCCAGCAGCGTAGGACTAGCGGGGATGCAAGAGACCCAGTACTTC.

The chain links TRBV25-1 to TRBJ1-2; TRBD1 aligns across 9 bases. This CDR3 is built from 13 residues. The germline CDR1 and CDR2 sequences are MGHDK and SYGVNS. Losses at the gene ends were 2 bases for V and 8 bases for J; bases not matched to a gene: 3. The CDR3, as DNA: TGTGCCAGCAGTGAAAGGGACAGGGACGGCTACACCTTC. Translation gives CASSERDRDGYTF.

The chain employs TRBV6-5 and TRBJ2-3; 8 bases are shared with TRBD1. Trimming removed 8 bases from V and 5 bases from J; junction bases left unmatched: 9. Germline values: CDR1 MNHEY, CDR2 SVGAGI. The CDR3 extends over 14 amino acids. The CDR3 protein is CASSGGIYGDTQYF. CDR3 in DNA: TGTGCCAGCTCAGGGGGCATATATGGAGATACGCAGTATTTT.

The chain joins TRBV2 to TRBJ1-1; D is undetermined. Germline CDR1 SNHLY, CDR2 FYNNEI. The CDR3 is 15 amino acids. V was pared by 3 bases and J by 0 bases, with 11 bases between. CDR3 amino acids: CASSDGKLMNTEAFF. The DNA for the CDR3 is TGTGCCAGCAGTGACGGGAAGCTCATGAACACTGAAGCTTTCTTT.